The clone carrying this T cell receptor beta chain was observed at least ten times. The antigen remains undetermined. This specimen comes from a study of blood T cells in healthy people across ages. The use of a sample-barcoded 5' primer and a J-beta primer mix characterized a second PCR of 7 to 11 cycles. Each CDR3 protein is one row after TCRdb ran MiXCR on the 5' RACE reads. This sample has 1.6 million or so distinct CDR3 sequences; 30% to 40% occur once, and the top ten carry about 11%. Overall study results and limits: Estimates based on one million T cells were treated as lower bounds.

With 5 bases removed from V and 5 bases from J, the gap between germline ends came to 15 bases. Germline V gives CDR1 SSHAT, CDR2 FNYEAQ (reference sequence). The length of the CDR3 is 14 residues. This clonotype was obtained from a woman in her twenties or thirties in good health. Input material: blood. This rearrangement joins TRBV7-7 to TRBJ2-5; TRBD1 might be the D (6 bases). Written as DNA, the CDR3 is TGTGCCAGCAGCCATGGGGGCCCTCGGGAGACCCAGTACTTC. Translating gives CASSHGGPRETQYF.